This is a list of T cell receptor beta chains from one sample in a study of beta chain features in type 1 diabetes. Measured with immunoSEQ multiplex PCR; TCRdb has only the in-frame clones, and not every one. The data hold hundreds of thousands of clones, with over 12% observed a single time. The sample was naive CD4+ T cells from blood. The receptors here all came from a man between 18 and 29 years old with type 1 diabetes. Both conserved end residues are part of each CDR3. A D gene is named only where the DNA matches it firmly. Clone size, where shown, is once, few, many, or a class for clones that have expanded.

DNA: TGTGCCAGCAGCCCTAGGACAGGGGGCAATTCACCCCTCCACTTT
CDR3: CASSPRTGGNSPLHF
V: TRBV5-6
D: TRBD1
size: -
J: TRBJ1-6

DNA: TGCGCCAGCAGCCAAGCCCCTGGCGGGAGGGCCACCGGGGAGCTGTTTTTT
CDR3: CASSQAPGGRATGELFF
V: TRBV4-1
D: TRBD2
size: -
J: TRBJ2-2

DNA: TGTGCCAGCAGCTCCGACGGGGGCCTCTCTGGAAACACCATATATTTT
CDR3: CASSSDGGLSGNTIYF
V: TRBV7-2
D: -
size: -
J: TRBJ1-3

DNA: TGCAGCGTGTTTGGGGACTCTCACACAGATACGCAGTATTTT
CDR3: CSVFGDSHTDTQYF
V: TRBV29-1
D: -
size: few
J: TRBJ2-3

DNA: TGTGCCAGCAGCTTAGATGCCGGGGAGCTGTTTTTT
CDR3: CASSLDAGELFF
V: TRBV11-2
D: -
size: -
J: TRBJ2-2

DNA: TGTGCCAGCAGTTTGGGAGGGGGCCCTTCCTACGAGCAGTACTTC
CDR3: CASSLGGGPSYEQYF
V: TRBV28
D: -
size: few
J: TRBJ2-7

DNA: TGTGCCAGCAGCTTAGGGGAGGGGTGGTACGAGCAGTACTTC
CDR3: CASSLGEGWYEQYF
V: TRBV7-2
D: TRBD2
size: few
J: TRBJ2-7

DNA: TGTGCCACCAGCTTACTAACGGGGCTCCAAGAGACCCAGTACTTC
CDR3: CATSLLTGLQETQYF
V: TRBV15
D: -
size: few
J: TRBJ2-5

DNA: TGCAGCGTTGCGACTAGCGGGGGTAAGAATACGCAGTATTTT
CDR3: CSVATSGGKNTQYF
V: TRBV29-1
D: TRBD2
size: -
J: TRBJ2-3

DNA: TGCGCCAGCAGCTTGAACGGTGGGAACATTCAGTACTTC
CDR3: CASSLNGGNIQYF
V: TRBV5-1
D: -
size: few
J: TRBJ2-4

DNA: TGTGCCAGCAGCCCGTGGACGGGTGGAGGCACTGAAGCTTTCTTT
CDR3: CASSPWTGGGTEAFF
V: TRBV7-9
D: -
size: -
J: TRBJ1-1

DNA: TGTGCCTGGAGTGTTGGGGGTCTCTACGAGCAGTACTTC
CDR3: CAWSVGGLYEQYF
V: TRBV30
D: -
size: few
J: TRBJ2-7

DNA: TGTGCCAGCAGTTTAGAAGAAAGACCAGCTTACTTT
CDR3: CASSLEERPAYF
V: TRBV28
D: -
size: few
J: TRBJ1-6

DNA: TGTGCCAGCAGTTTAGATCGGGGTGATCAGCCCCAGCATTTT
CDR3: CASSLDRGDQPQHF
V: TRBV28
D: -
size: few
J: TRBJ1-5

DNA: TGTGCCAGCAGCTTGGACCTTAGACAGCCCCAGCATTTT
CDR3: CASSLDLRQPQHF
V: TRBV5-5
D: -
size: few
J: TRBJ1-5

DNA: TGCGCCAGCAGTCAATCGCCGGGGGGGGGTAAACAGCCCCAGCATTTT
CDR3: CASSQSPGGGKQPQHF
V: TRBV23-1
D: -
size: -
J: TRBJ1-5

DNA: TGTGCCAGCTCCTCGGCAGTAGGGTCCTACGAGCAGTACTTC
CDR3: CASSSAVGSYEQYF
V: TRBV7-9
D: -
size: few
J: TRBJ2-7

DNA: TGTGCCAGCAGCGTAGTCGGGAATTCACCCCTCCACTTT
CDR3: CASSVVGNSPLHF
V: TRBV9
D: -
size: -
J: TRBJ1-6

DNA: TGCGCCAGCAGCCCTTTCTCCTACAATGAGCAGTTCTTC
CDR3: CASSPFSYNEQFF
V: TRBV4-1
D: -
size: -
J: TRBJ2-1

DNA: TGTGCCATTGCAGGGGGATGGAGCTCCTACAATGAGCAGTTCTTC
CDR3: CAIAGGWSSYNEQFF
V: TRBV6-1
D: TRBD1
size: -
J: TRBJ2-1

DNA: TGTGCCAGCAGCTCCATGGCGGGAGCGAGCTCCTACAATGAGCAGTTCTTC
CDR3: CASSSMAGASSYNEQFF
V: TRBV11-2
D: TRBD2
size: -
J: TRBJ2-1